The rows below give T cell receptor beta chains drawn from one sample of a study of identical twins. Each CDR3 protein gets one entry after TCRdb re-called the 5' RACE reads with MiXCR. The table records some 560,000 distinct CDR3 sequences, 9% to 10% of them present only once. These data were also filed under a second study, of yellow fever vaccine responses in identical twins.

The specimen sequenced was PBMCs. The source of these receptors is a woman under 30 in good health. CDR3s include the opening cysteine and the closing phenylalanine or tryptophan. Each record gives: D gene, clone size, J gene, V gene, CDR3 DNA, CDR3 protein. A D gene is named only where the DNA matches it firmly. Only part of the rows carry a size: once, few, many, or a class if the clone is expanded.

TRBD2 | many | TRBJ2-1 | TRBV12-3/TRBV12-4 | TGTGCCAGCAGTTCCCTAGCGGGAGGGCCATATAATGAGCAGTTCTTC | CASSSLAGGPYNEQFF
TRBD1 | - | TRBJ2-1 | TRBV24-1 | TGTGCCACCAGTGATCCCCAAAACAGGGGGAATGAGCAGTTCTTC | CATSDPQNRGNEQFF
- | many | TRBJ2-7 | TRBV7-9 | TGTGCCAGCAGCTTAAGGACTGCCTCCTACGAGCAGTACTTC | CASSLRTASYEQYF
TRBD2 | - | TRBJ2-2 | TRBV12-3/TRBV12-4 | TGTGCCAGCAGTTCCTCTGGGACTAGTCATGCCGGGGAGCTGTTTTTT | CASSSSGTSHAGELFF
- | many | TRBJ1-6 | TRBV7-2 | TGTGCCAGCAGCACGACTAATTCACCCCTCCACTTT | CASSTTNSPLHF
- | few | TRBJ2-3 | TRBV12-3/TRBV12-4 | TGTGCCAGCAGTTTTACAGGTACCACAGATACGCAGTATTTT | CASSFTGTTDTQYF
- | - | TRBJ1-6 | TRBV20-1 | TGCAGTGCCCTGGGGGGAGGACCCCTCCACTTT | CSALGGGPLHF
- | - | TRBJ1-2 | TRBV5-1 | TGCGCCAGCGGGACCCCGGGGCATGGCTACACCTTC | CASGTPGHGYTF
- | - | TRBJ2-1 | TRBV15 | TGTGCCACCAGCAGGAGGGGGGGCCCGGGAAGCTACAATGAGCAGTTCTTC | CATSRRGGPGSYNEQFF
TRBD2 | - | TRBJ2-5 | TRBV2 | TGTGCCAGCAGGGTGACTAGCGGGCAAGAGACCCAGTACTTC | CASRVTSGQETQYF
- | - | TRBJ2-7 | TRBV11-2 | TGTGCCAGCAGCCGGGAATCCCGCTACGAGCAGTACTTC | CASSRESRYEQYF
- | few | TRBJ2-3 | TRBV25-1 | TGTGCCAGCCAAAAGACAGATACGCAGTATTTT | CASQKTDTQYF
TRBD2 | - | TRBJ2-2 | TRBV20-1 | TGCAGTGCTCCTCTAGCGGGAGGGACCGGGGAGCTGTTTTTT | CSAPLAGGTGELFF
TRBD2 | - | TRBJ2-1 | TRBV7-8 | TGTGCCAGCAGCTTTAGCGGGAGGGCAAATGAGCAGTTCTTC | CASSFSGRANEQFF
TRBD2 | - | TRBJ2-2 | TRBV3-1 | TGTGCCAGCAGCCCTCGGACTAGCTCGGACACCGGGGAGCTGTTTTTT | CASSPRTSSDTGELFF
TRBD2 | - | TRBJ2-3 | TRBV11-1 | TGTGCCAGCAGCTATCCTCCAGCGGGAACAGGACTCACAGATACGCAGTATTTT | CASSYPPAGTGLTDTQYF
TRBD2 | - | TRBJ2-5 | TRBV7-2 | TGTGCCAGCAGCTTAGTAGCGGGGGGTCCCCAAGAGACCCAGTACTTC | CASSLVAGGPQETQYF
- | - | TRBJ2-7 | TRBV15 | TGTGCCACCAGCAGAGAGAGGGGTTATACCTACGAGCAGTACTTC | CATSRERGYTYEQYF
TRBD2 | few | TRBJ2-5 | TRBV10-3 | TGTGCCATCGGGACTAGCGGGGCAAATCAAGAGACCCAGTACTTC | CAIGTSGANQETQYF
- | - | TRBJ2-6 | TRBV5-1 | TGCGCCAGCAGCTTGGAACTCCTTTCTGGGGCCAACGTCCTGACTTTC | CASSLELLSGANVLTF
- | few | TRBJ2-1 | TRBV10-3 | TGTGCCATCAGTGAGTTTGTTAATGAGCAGTTCTTC | CAISEFVNEQFF
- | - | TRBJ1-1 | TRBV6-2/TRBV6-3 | TGTGCCAGCAGTTACTCTCCGACAGGACTGAACACTGAAGCTTTCTTT | CASSYSPTGLNTEAFF
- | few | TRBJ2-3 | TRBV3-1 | TGTGCCAGCAGCCAAGTCATAGAGGGTACAGATACGCAGTATTTT | CASSQVIEGTDTQYF
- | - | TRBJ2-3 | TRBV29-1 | TGCAGCGTTGAAACTGGGGATACGCAGTATTTT | CSVETGDTQYF
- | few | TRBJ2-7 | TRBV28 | TGTGCCAGCAGTTCGGCGGGACAAACCTACGAGCAGTACTTC | CASSSAGQTYEQYF
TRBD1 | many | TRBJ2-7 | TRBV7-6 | TGTGCCAGCAGTCCGTTAGGGGACAGACTCTACGAGCAGTACTTC | CASSPLGDRLYEQYF